Below, one T cell receptor (beta chain) is given with its context. Germline CDR1 is SEHNR and CDR2 is FQNEAQ (reference sequence). The CDR3 sequence is 15 residues long. J lost 6 bases, V lost 3 bases, and 9 bases had no gene match. The sample is drawn from a study of blood T cell repertoires in COVID-19. The data were produced by immunoSEQ multiplex PCR, yet TCRdb's version contains in-frame clones alone and is incomplete. The table records 190,000 or so clones, approximately 86% of them present only once. The TCR sequence derives from a man aged 35 to 55 with active or convalescent COVID-19. The chain couples TRBV7-9 to TRBJ2-5; 8 nucleotides align to TRBD2. The sample was peripheral blood. The CDR3 is CASSLQAGAGKTQYF. In DNA, the CDR3 is TGTGCCAGCAGCTTGCAAGCGGGGGCAGGGAAGACCCAGTACTTC.